This passage covers 10 T cell receptor beta chains from one sample sequenced in a study of blood T cells in healthy people across ages. For the second PCR, which ran for roughly 6 to 11 cycles, a sample-barcoded 5' primer and a J-beta primer mix were used. Each CDR3 protein gets one entry after TCRdb re-called the 5' RACE reads with MiXCR. The table records about 1.6 million distinct CDR3 sequences, about 31% of them present only once. The specimen was blood. The source of these receptors is a woman aged 30 to 39 in good health.

This clonotype was observed a few times. J is TRBJ1-6 and V is TRBV9; a possible D gene is TRBD1 (5 bases). V was trimmed by 2 bases and J by 10 bases, leaving 22 bases between them. Germline CDR1 SGDLS, CDR2 YYNGEE. The CDR3 contains 17 residues. The CDR3 DNA follows: TGTGCCAGCAGCGTGGGGACCCCGGGGAGGGACGGATCACCCCTCCACTTT. It specifies CASSVGTPGRDGSPLHF.

The chain is built from TRBV6-1 and TRBJ2-5, with 8 bases aligning to TRBD1. Trimming cost V 6 bases and J 1 base; bases outside gene matches: 7. This CDR3 has 15 residues. The germline V gene encodes CDR1 MNHNS and CDR2 SASEGT. The CDR3 nucleotides are TGTGCCAGCAGCCACGGACAGGGCGGCCAAGAGACCCAGTACTTC. As protein: CASSHGQGGQETQYF.

The V and J genes are TRBV7-2 and TRBJ1-2; no reliable D call. V was pared by 4 bases and J by 3 bases, with 12 bases between. CDR1 is SGHTA and CDR2 is FQGNSA in the germline V gene. The CDR3 totals 14 residues. CDR3 residues: CASSWAALDYGYTF. The CDR3 region has the DNA TGTGCCAGCAGCTGGGCAGCTTTGGACTATGGCTACACCTTC.

The chain links TRBV4-1 to TRBJ1-6; the D gene is possibly TRBD1 (6 bases). CDR3 length: 14 residues. Germline-derived CDR1 and CDR2 are MGHRA and YSYEKL. V was trimmed by 2 bases and J by 8 bases, leaving 10 bases between them. CDR3: CASSQTGMDSPLHF. The CDR3 DNA reads as TGCGCCAGCAGCCAAACAGGGATGGATTCACCCCTCCACTTT.

The chain combines TRBV13 with TRBJ1-2, with no clear D. From germline, CDR1 is PRHDT and CDR2 FYEKMQ (reference sequence). CDR3 length: 17 amino acids. The V and J ends lost 0 bases and 0 bases respectively, with 14 bases between them. CDR3 loop: CASSLGLPGLPNYGYTF. CDR3 nucleotide sequence: TGTGCCAGCAGCTTAGGCCTGCCGGGGTTACCTAACTATGGCTACACCTTC.

This clonotype turned up a few times. V gene TRBV10-2 combines with J gene TRBJ1-2; 7 bases are a match to TRBD1. The J segment lost 1 base and the V segment lost 6 bases, leaving 2 bases of the junction unmatched. Germline CDR1 and CDR2: WSHSY and SAAADI. CDR3 length: 13 amino acids. The CDR3 region is CASRGTDNYGYTF. The DNA for the CDR3 is TGCGCCAGCAGAGGGACAGATAACTATGGCTACACCTTC.

In its sample, this clonotype was seen a few times. The V and J genes are TRBV9 and TRBJ2-5; 10 bases fit TRBD1. Germline V gives CDR1 SGDLS, CDR2 YYNGEE. This CDR3 has 15 residues. V gave up 2 bases and J gave up 11 bases; unmatched junction bases: 12. CDR3 sequence: CASSVGDRGRDEQYF. The CDR3 bases are TGTGCCAGCAGCGTGGGGGACAGGGGTCGCGATGAGCAGTACTTC.

V usage is TRBV5-6 and J usage is TRBJ2-5; D gene unclear. Deletions cut 2 bases from V and 0 bases from J, with 11 bases between. This CDR3 region has 15 residues. Germline CDR1 SGHDT, CDR2 YYEEEE. The CDR3 sequence is CASSLQTPYQETQYF. The CDR3 DNA reads TGTGCCAGCAGCTTACAGACTCCGTACCAAGAGACCCAGTACTTC.

The gene calls are TRBV28 and TRBJ1-2; 10 nucleotides line up with TRBD1. The CDR3 runs 13 residues. The junction had 5 bases not matched to a gene; V was cut back by 7 bases and J by 6 bases. Germline CDR1 is MDHEN and CDR2 is SYDVKM. The CDR3 region is CASNSGQGDGYTF. CDR3 in DNA: TGTGCCAGCAACTCTGGACAGGGGGATGGCTACACCTTC.

This clonotype was seen repeatedly, ten times or more. This rearrangement joins TRBV2 to TRBJ2-5; TRBD2 might be the D (6 bases). The CDR3 consists of 14 residues. Germline assignment: CDR1 SNHLY and CDR2 FYNNEI. The V and J ends lost 6 bases and 4 bases respectively, with 15 bases between them. The CDR3 loop is CASSARQGGETQYF. CDR3 DNA: TGTGCCAGCAGCGCCCGGCAGGGAGGAGAGACCCAGTACTTC.